One and the same sample provided the 16 T cell receptor beta chains below, sequenced in a study of T cell repertoires in cytomegalovirus infection. Via MiXCR, TCRdb re-called the reads, giving one row per CDR3 protein. This sample has around 540,000 distinct CDR3 sequences, with about 33% found just once. Which antigens these TCRs recognize remains unknown. Sequenced here: cultured PBMCs, sampled from culture after CMV antigen stimulation. These receptors all come from a human donor in good health (CMV status not recorded). Some clones in this sample may be carry-over from other donors' samples.

This clonotype was counted a few times. This chain connects TRBV12-3 or TRBV12-4 to TRBJ2-1; TRBD2 aligns across 10 bases. With V trimmed by 1 base and J by 6 bases, 3 bases remained unmatched. The CDR3 has 15 amino acids. The CDR3 sequence is CASSLVASGSNEQFF. CDR3 sequence (DNA): TGTGCCAGCAGTTTAGTAGCTAGCGGGAGCAATGAGCAGTTCTTC.

This clonotype turned up a few times. The chain carries TRBV28 and TRBJ2-7; maybe TRBD2 (6 bases). The CDR3 is 15 residues long. V was cut by 3 bases and J by 7 bases, with 19 bases left in between. CDR1 is MDHEN and CDR2 is SYDVKM in the germline V gene. This CDR3 reads CASSLLDPFGGEQYF. The DNA for the CDR3 is TGTGCCAGCAGTTTGCTCGACCCGTTTGGGGGGGAGCAGTACTTC. Full variable domain (rest looked up from reference TRBV28 and TRBJ2-7): DVKVTQSSRYLVKRTGEKVFLECVQDMDHENMFWYRQDPGLGLRLIYFSYDVKMKEKGDIPEGYSVSREKKERFSLILESASTNQTSMYLCASSLLDPFGGEQYFGPGTRLTVT.

J is TRBJ2-7 and V is TRBV19, with 7 bases lining up with TRBD1. CDR3 length: 14 residues. Germline CDR1 LNHDA, CDR2 SQIVND (reference sequence). V trimming: 0 bases; J trimming: 4 bases; junction bases outside the gene matches: 3. The chain's CDR3 is CASSIDPRGYEQYF. The CDR3 DNA follows: TGTGCCAGTAGTATAGATCCCAGGGGGTACGAGCAGTACTTC.

The chain uses TRBV29-1 and TRBJ1-2; TRBD1 aligns across 8 bases. J gave up 2 bases and V 3 bases, and 5 bases lay outside the gene matches. Germline-derived CDR1 and CDR2 are SQVTM and ANQGSEA. This CDR3 region has 14 residues. The CDR3 reads CSVEGDRGNYGYTF. CDR3 DNA: TGCAGCGTTGAGGGAGACAGGGGAAACTATGGCTACACCTTC. The variable domain in full, completed from reference TRBV29-1 and TRBJ1-2, reads SAVISQKPSRDICQRGTSLTIQCQVDSQVTMMFWYRQQPGQSLTLIATANQGSEATYESGFVIDKFPISRPNLTFSTLTVSNMSPEDSSIYLCSVEGDRGNYGYTFGSGTRLTVV.

This clonotype was detected a few times. V usage is TRBV7-2 and J usage is TRBJ2-7; weak D call: TRBD2 (7 bases). The CDR3 extends over 14 amino acids. Germline CDR1 reads SGHTA; CDR2 reads FQGNSA. V dropped 5 bases and J dropped 12 bases, with 23 bases sitting between them. As DNA, the CDR3 is TGTGCCAGCAGCAGCGGGGACAAATTAAGTTCACTGTACTTC. This sequence encodes CASSSGDKLSSLYF.

The table lists this clonotype with a few counts. V is TRBV5-4 and J is TRBJ2-3; D is uncertain. The CDR3 covers 13 residues. Germline values: CDR1 SGHNT, CDR2 YYREEE (reference sequence). The V gene lost 6 bases and the J gene lost 2 bases, with 10 bases spanning the gap. The CDR3 reads CASMIISTDTQYF. The CDR3 nucleotides read TGTGCCAGCATGATTATTTCCACAGATACGCAGTATTTT.

The rearrangement uses TRBV6-1 and TRBJ2-3, with D possibly being TRBD2 (5 bases). From germline, CDR1 is MNHNS and CDR2 SASEGT. The V end lost 2 bases, the J end lost 2 bases, and 14 bases lay between the germline ends. The CDR3 is made up of 16 amino acids. CDR3 in DNA: TGTGCCAGCAGTGAACCACCTAGCAGATTCACAGATACGCAGTATTTT. It is translated as CASSEPPSRFTDTQYF.

The sample holds a few counts of this clonotype. The chain is built from TRBV28 and TRBJ2-4, with TRBD2 matching over 7 bases. Germline-derived CDR1 and CDR2 are MDHEN and SYDVKM. There are 13 residues in the CDR3. V was clipped by 10 bases and J by 2 bases; unmatched bases: 5. The CDR3 DNA is TGTGCCACCCGAGCGGGAACCAAAAACATTCAGTACTTC. Translating it yields CATRAGTKNIQYF.

The rearrangement joins TRBV28 to TRBJ2-7, with D unclear. This CDR3 is built from 13 residues. Germline CDR1 and CDR2: MDHEN and SYDVKM. V lost 2 bases and J 7 bases, leaving 12 bases between the germline ends. The CDR3 loop reads CASSLRAPVEQYF. The CDR3 bases are TGTGCCAGCAGTTTACGGGCCCCGGTTGAGCAGTACTTC.

The table lists this clonotype with a few counts. The rearrangement links TRBV6-2 or TRBV6-3 to TRBJ2-1, with 8 nucleotides matching TRBD2. This CDR3 is built from 14 residues. The trim removed 3 bases at V and 8 bases at J, leaving 6 bases unmatched. Germline loops: CDR1 MNHEY, CDR2 SVGEGT. As DNA, the CDR3 is TGTGCCAGCAGTTATGGGACTAGAGGGCATGAGCAGTTCTTC. As protein: CASSYGTRGHEQFF.

This clonotype turned up a few times. V is TRBV7-3 and J is TRBJ2-3; D not resolved. The germline gives CDR1 SGHTA, CDR2 FQGTGA. The CDR3 length is 13 residues. V was clipped by 5 bases and J by 4 bases, with 10 bases between them. As DNA, the CDR3 is TGTGCCAGCAGCGTGGTTGGCGCAGATACGCAGTATTTT. This gives the protein CASSVVGADTQYF.

This clonotype occurred a few times. The gene calls are TRBV7-2 and TRBJ2-7; no clear D gene. Germline-derived CDR1 and CDR2 are SGHTA and FQGNSA. The V gene lost 5 bases and the J gene lost 4 bases, with 9 bases spanning the gap. This CDR3 has 12 residues. The chain's CDR3 is CASSPLQYEQYF. The CDR3 DNA reads as TGTGCCAGCAGCCCCCTGCAGTACGAGCAGTACTTC.

V is TRBV25-1 and J is TRBJ2-2, with D unresolved. The CDR3 covers 16 residues. Germline CDR1 MGHDK, CDR2 SYGVNS. Trimming removed 5 bases at V and 2 bases at J, with 15 bases between. The CDR3, as DNA: TGTGCCAGCAGTCTCCCGGGCAGCCTTAACACCGGGGAGCTGTTTTTT. Its protein product is CASSLPGSLNTGELFF.

This chain connects TRBV6-2 or TRBV6-3 to TRBJ1-5; D is uncertain. This CDR3 comprises 15 residues. Germline V lookup: CDR1 MNHEY, CDR2 SVGEGT. Deletions cut 2 bases from V and 0 bases from J, with 8 bases between. The CDR3 protein is CASSYGFYSNQPQHF. DNA of the CDR3: TGTGCCAGCAGTTACGGATTTTATAGCAATCAGCCCCAGCATTTT.

This sequence joins TRBV27 and TRBJ2-1, with D tentatively TRBD1 or TRBD2 (7 bases each). The ends were cut back, 1 base at V and 7 bases at J, with 17 bases in the middle. The germline V gene has CDR1 MNHEY and CDR2 SMNVEV (reference sequence). CDR3 length: 16 residues. The CDR3 DNA reads TGTGCCAGCAGTTTATTGTCCCATCAGGGGGGGAATGAGCAGTTCTTC. Translated: CASSLLSHQGGNEQFF.

This clonotype was found a few times. The chain combines TRBV7-8 with TRBJ1-1; no reliable D call. The V gene's germline CDR1 is SGHVS and CDR2 FQNEAQ. V was shortened by 3 bases and J by 5 bases, with 16 bases between the two germline ends. CDR3 length equals 15 residues. The CDR3 DNA reads TGTGCCAGCAGCTTCCTGGCGGGGTTAGGGACTGAAGCTTTCTTT. Translation gives CASSFLAGLGTEAFF. Filled out from reference TRBV7-8 and TRBJ1-1, the complete variable domain reads GAGVSQSPRYKVAKRGQDVALRCDPISGHVSLFWYQQALGQGPEFLTYFQNEAQLDKSGLPSDRFFAERPEGSVSTLKIQRTQQEDSAVYLCASSFLAGLGTEAFFGQGTRLTVV.